Here is one T cell receptor beta chain with its context. There are 16 residues in the CDR3. Germline V gives CDR1 MNHEY, CDR2 SVGAGI. Trimming removed 4 bases from V and 6 bases from J; junction bases left unmatched: 9. The data belong to a study of blood T cell repertoires in COVID-19. Study background: Sites across the United States, Italy and Spain contributed samples from acute and convalescent COVID-19. PBMCs, B-cell-depleted T cells, or T cells provided the cDNA or gDNA that made up the material.

As originally analysed: Reference gene primer amplification gave nucleated cell count estimates. Data came from immunoSEQ multiplex PCR; TCRdb stores just in-frame clones and leaves some out. V, J and clone size derive from that table, while D and trimming were established from the DNA sequence. The sample contains some 150,000 clones, about 86% of which appear only once. Sequencing input: peripheral blood. The rearrangement joins TRBV6-5 to TRBJ1-4, with 9 bases aligning to TRBD1. This clonotype was sampled from a woman aged 55-70 years with acute or convalescent COVID-19. The DNA for the CDR3 is TGTGCCAGCAGTTCCACAGGGGGCGTATTTTATGAAAAACTGTTTTTT. It encodes CASSSTGGVFYEKLFF.